This T cell receptor (beta chain) was sequenced during a study of a mutant IDH1 vaccine in newly diagnosed glioma (dated by TCRdb to the early 2020s). In the study overall: The 32 treated patients were roughly 62% male and around 40% female, with a mean age of around 40 years. For exploratory analyses, longitudinal TCRB deep sequencing was carried out in some 25 treated patients wherever samples were available. Six visits were used for peripheral blood collection: V03 (baseline), V05, V07, V10, V12 and V13. Prior to enrollment, patients had been given standard therapy consisting of radiotherapy alone, temozolomide alone, or radiochemotherapy with temozolomide, with the combination given to most patients.

Libraries were made using the immunoSEQ multiplex PCR assay. The hsTCRB Kit was used according to the manufacturer's protocol to amplify rearranged TCR beta chain sequences. An Illumina MiSeq was used to sequence the TCRB libraries. Regarding the original processing steps: The proprietary platform of the kit vendor was used for demultiplexing, trimming and gene mapping. Here the immuneACCESS table is served through TCRdb, limited to in-frame sequences with V and J called. Missing clones are a known gap in these copies; in checked studies unresolved V genes cover under half, and the rest lacks a known reason. The V and J calls and clone size are taken from that table; D and trimming were inferred from the DNA. The sample table shows around 53,000 clones, and more than 80% are seen once. Around 2.5% of the sample lies in the top ten. Overall study results and their limits: Changes in the top peripheral T cell clonotypes picked up by TCRB sequencing did not appear to be linked to pseudoprogression. The authors stated that sample limitations prevented analyses of patient blood samples from being reproduced. Vaccine-induced immune responses across multiple MHC alleles were detected in 90% to 95% of patients. Selection of PBMC samples for TCRB deep sequencing was based on availability.

This specimen's time point label, interpreted: baseline, week 1 (first vaccination visit). Taken with the paper, the label for treatment or condition translates to: pre-vaccination baseline after standard-of-care therapy. Newly diagnosed WHO grade 3 or 4 IDH1-mutant astrocytomas showing loss of nuclear ATRX were present in the donors. The samples were drawn from NOA16, a multicentre, single-arm, open-label phase I trial in Germany that tested a mutant IDH1 peptide vaccine in humans for the first time. For immunogenicity testing, the blood drawn at visit V03 was used as the baseline sample. The DNeasy Blood and Tissue Kit was used to extract genomic DNA from EDTA blood for TCRB sequencing. In the case of this clone: Its binding antigen is unknown. No base qualities exist here, and no much larger clone lies one base off it.

The source of this sequence is a man aged 35-49 years with glioma. The material was PBMCs, obtained from a glioma patient treated with radiotherapy, temozolomide or both.

DNA sequence: TGTGCCAGCAGCTCGCCCTACGAGCAGTACTTC. It is translated as CASSSPYEQYF. The chain joins TRBV28 to TRBJ2-7; no D gene is confidently identified. CDR1 and CDR2, looked up from the germline V gene, are MDHEN and SYDVKM. The CDR3 sequence holds 11 residues, the cysteine and phenylalanine included. The CDR3 DNA has 33 bases and is translated from base 1. V is shortened by 6 bases, J by 2 bases, and the region joining them spans 5 bases. Joined to the reference TRBV28 and TRBJ2-7 proteins, this CDR3 gives the full variable domain: DVKVTQSSRYLVKRTGEKVFLECVQDMDHENMFWYRQDPGLGLRLIYFSYDVKMKEKGDIPEGYSVSREKKERFSLILESASTNQTSMYLCASSSPYEQYFGPGTRLTVT.